Below are 30 T cell receptor beta chains sequenced from a single sample in a study of T cells in women clearing cervical HPV infection (dated by TCRdb to between 2018 and 2020). Library method: the immunoSEQ multiplex PCR assay. Entries here come from immuneACCESS through TCRdb and include only in-frame sequences with V and J called. Some clones fail to appear in such tables; in the studies checked, an unresolved V gene covers under half of the shortfall, and the cause of the remainder is unknown. The table held for this sample gives 20,000 to 25,000 clones. The ten biggest clones cover 24% of the sample. The sample was blood buffy coat. These receptors were collected from a woman between 18 and 70 years old with a cervical HPV16 infection that either progressed to CIN3+ or cleared (not recorded which).

With regard to this clone: The CDR3 end falls 3 residues outside the read, so it is completed with the germline J gene. This chain joins TRBV30 and TRBJ2-3; TRBD2 is a possible D gene (6 bases). Germline values: CDR1 GTSNPN, CDR2 SVGIG (reference sequence). Trimming took 3 bases from V and 8 from J, leaving 24 bases between them. CDR3 length equals 16 residues. CDR3 amino acids: CAWRGNQGLHWATQYF. The sequenced CDR3 bases are TGTGCCTGGAGGGGGAATCAGGGACTCCATTGGGCTACG.

Of note for this clone: The read terminates 3 residues before the CDR3 end, so the remaining end is supplied by the germline J gene. The J gene is TRBJ2-5, the V gene TRBV20-1, with a tentative D call TRBD2 (5 bases). Germline values: CDR1 DFQATT, CDR2 SNEGSKA (reference sequence). The CDR3 is 17 amino acids. Between the trimmed V and J ends, which lost 4 bases and 5 bases, there was a span of 26 bases. The CDR3 sequence is CSAKGTGRADFTETQYF. CDR3 bases read: TGCAGTGCTAAGGGCACCGGGCGGGCCGACTTCACGGAGACC.

In regard to this clone: The missing CDR3 end, 3 residues past where the read stops, is filled in from the germline J gene. This sequence joins TRBV14 and TRBJ2-3; no clear D gene. The CDR3 spans 14 residues. Germline V gene data show CDR1 as SGHDN and CDR2 as FVKESK. CDR3 bases read: TGTGCCAGCAGCCAAGATTTCATCGGGTCGACG. Translated, it gives CASSQDFIGST. The CDR3 reads in full as CASSQDFIGSTQYF.

On this clone: The sequence runs out 3 residues before the end of the CDR3; the remainder is reconstructed from the germline J gene. The chain links TRBV4-1 to TRBJ2-4, with D perhaps TRBD1 (5 bases). V lost 0 bases and J lost 2, with 5 bases in between. Germline CDR1 MGHRA, CDR2 YSYEKL. The CDR3 is made up of 14 amino acids. The CDR3 here is CASSQEGPKNIQYF. The part of the CDR3 DNA that was read is TGCGCCAGCAGCCAAGAGGGGCCCAAAAACATT.

About this clone itself: Coverage ceases 3 residues before the CDR3 finishes, and the germline J gene fills in the end. V is TRBV19 and J is TRBJ2-6; D possibly corresponds to TRBD1 (6 bases). Germline assignment: CDR1 LNHDA and CDR2 SQIVND (reference sequence). V was shortened by 4 bases and J by 0 bases, with 13 bases between the two germline ends. The CDR3 length is 17 residues. The CDR3: CASSTEGVRSGANVLTF. CDR3 bases read: TGTGCCAGTAGTACTGAGGGGGTCCGCTCTGGGGCCAACGTC.

Regarding this clone: The read falls 3 residues short of the CDR3 end, and the missing part is taken from the germline J gene. J is TRBJ2-3 and V is TRBV20-1; 7 bases are shared with TRBD1. CDR1 is DFQATT, CDR2 SNEGSKA, per germline (reference sequence). The CDR3 is 15 residues long. J was trimmed by 0 bases and V by 2 bases; bases with no gene match: 5. The sequenced CDR3 bases are TGCAGTGCTAGATTTGAGGGGGCTAGCACAGATACG. Protein sequence: CSARFEGASTDT. The whole CDR3 sequence reads CSARFEGASTDTQYF.

Remarks on this clone: The read comes to an end 3 residues before the CDR3 does, leaving the germline J gene to fill in the end. The chain couples TRBV18 to TRBJ1-2; D might be TRBD1 (5 bases). This CDR3 has 14 residues. The germline V gene has CDR1 KGHSH and CDR2 LQKENI. Partial CDR3 DNA: TGTGCCAGCTCATCAAACCAGGGTGCGAATGAC. Its protein product is CASSSNQGAND. The CDR3 as a whole reads CASSSNQGANDYTF.

With regard to this clone: Coverage ceases 3 residues before the CDR3 finishes, and the germline J gene fills in the end. The chain couples TRBV5-1 to TRBJ2-6; D is unclear. Trimming pared 4 bases from V and 0 bases from J, leaving 8 bases between. Germline-derived CDR1 and CDR2 are SGHRS and YFSETQ. The CDR3 contains 15 residues. The covered CDR3 bases are TGCGCCAGCAGCCCCACACCCTCTGGGGCCAACGTC. Amino acids: CASSPTPSGANV. The whole CDR3 is CASSPTPSGANVLTF.

With regard to this clone: The read stops 3 residues short of the end of the CDR3; the missing end is completed from the germline J gene. This sequence joins TRBV7-3 and TRBJ2-1; 14 nucleotides line up with TRBD2. The CDR3 is 16 residues long. Trimming cost V 4 bases and J 8 bases; bases outside gene matches: 7. CDR1 SGHTA and CDR2 FQGTGA come from the germline V gene. The CDR3 loop reads CASSSGTSGSGDEQFF. The sequenced CDR3 bases are TGTGCCAGCAGCTCGGGGACTAGCGGGAGCGGCGATGAG.

About this clone itself: Sequencing ends 3 residues short of the CDR3 end; the germline J gene provides the rest. The J gene is TRBJ2-7, the V gene TRBV18, with 11 bases aligning to TRBD1. The CDR3 is made up of 15 amino acids. The germline CDR1 and CDR2 sequences are KGHSH and LQKENI. V gave up 4 bases and J gave up 3 bases; unmatched junction bases: 5. Incomplete CDR3 DNA: TGTGCCAGCTCACAAACCGGGACAGGGGGCTACGAG. Translating gives CASSQTGTGGYE. The CDR3, in full, reads CASSQTGTGGYEQYF.

Details on this clone: The read finishes 3 residues shy of the CDR3 end, and the germline J gene is used to complete it. J is TRBJ1-6 and V is TRBV30; TRBD1 is a possible D gene (6 bases). V was trimmed by 3 bases and J by 5 bases, leaving 11 bases between them. This CDR3 has 14 amino acids. Germline CDR1 and CDR2: GTSNPN and SVGIG (reference sequence). CDR3 region: CAWSGTIHNSPLHF. CDR3 bases read: TGTGCCTGGAGCGGGACAATCCATAATTCACCC.

Turning to this clone: The read is 3 residues too short to cover the CDR3 end, so that end is filled in from the germline J gene. This sequence joins TRBV29-1 and TRBJ1-4; D call uncertain. CDR3 length: 15 amino acids. V dropped 7 bases and J dropped 3 bases, with 18 bases sitting between them. Germline CDR1 and CDR2: SQVTM and ANQGSEA. The DNA read from the CDR3 is TGCAGCGCCAACGCCCTAGGACTGCCTAATGAAAAA. Its translation: CSANALGLPNEK. The full-length CDR3 reads as CSANALGLPNEKLFF.

About this clone: Coverage ceases 3 residues before the CDR3 finishes, and the germline J gene fills in the end. The chain employs TRBV7-2 and TRBJ2-7, with 8 bases aligning to TRBD2. Germline V CDR1 and CDR2: SGHTA, FQGNSA. The CDR3 consists of 15 residues. J lost 0 bases, V lost 5 bases, and 6 bases had no gene match. CDR3 bases read: TGTGCCAGCAGCGATACTAGCGGAAGCTCCTACGAG. Translation gives CASSDTSGSSYE. Given in full, the CDR3 is CASSDTSGSSYEQYF. Full variable domain (missing parts from reference TRBV7-2 and TRBJ2-7): GAGVSQSPSNKVTEKGKDVELRCDPISGHTALYWYRQSLGQGLEFLIYFQGNSAPDKSGLPSDRFSAERTGGSVSTLTIQRTQQEDSAVYLCASSDTSGSSYEQYFGPGTRLTVT.

As regards this clone: The CDR3 end is not reached by the read, which stops 3 residues before it; the germline J gene fills it in. The gene calls are TRBV28 and TRBJ2-7; D perhaps matches TRBD2 (6 bases). Trimming took 7 bases from V and 2 from J, leaving 15 bases between them. Germline V gene data show CDR1 as MDHEN and CDR2 as SYDVKM. The CDR3 consists of 14 residues. This CDR3 is CASMGDRGTYEQYF. The covered CDR3 bases are TGTGCCAGCATGGGGGATCGGGGGACCTACGAG.

To note about this clone: The CDR3 extends 3 residues past the end of the read, so its final part is completed from the germline J gene. This rearrangement joins TRBV5-4 to TRBJ2-2, with TRBD1 identical over 8 bases. Losses at the gene ends were 0 bases for V and 3 bases for J; bases not matched to a gene: 4. Germline V lookup: CDR1 SGHNT, CDR2 YYREEE (reference sequence). This CDR3 has 16 residues. The sequenced part of the CDR3 DNA is TGTGCCAGCAGCTTGGTCGTGGGACAGGACACCGGGGAG. This codes for CASSLVVGQDTGE. The CDR3 in its entirety is CASSLVVGQDTGELFF. Combining the CDR3 with reference TRBV5-4 and TRBJ2-2 gives the whole variable domain ETGVTQSPTHLIKTRGQQVTLRCSSQSGHNTVSWYQQALGQGPQFIFQYYREEENGRGNFPPRFSGLQFPNYSSELNVNALELDDSALYLCASSLVVGQDTGELFFGEGSRLTVL.

With regard to this clone: The CDR3 end falls 3 residues outside the read, so it is completed with the germline J gene. The V and J genes are TRBV7-8 and TRBJ1-6, with unresolved D. The CDR3 sequence is 16 residues long. V was trimmed by 3 bases and J by 4 bases, leaving 13 bases between them. Germline assignment: CDR1 SGHVS and CDR2 FQNEAQ. The chain's CDR3 is CASSFGSQTYNSPLHF. The sequenced part of the CDR3 DNA is TGTGCCAGCAGCTTTGGATCGCAGACTTATAATTCACCC.

Notes on this clone: The read stops 3 residues short of the end of the CDR3; the missing end is completed from the germline J gene. The chain links TRBV19 to TRBJ2-6; D may be TRBD1 (6 bases). Per germline, CDR1 LNHDA and CDR2 SQIVND (reference sequence). The V and J ends lost 6 bases and 0 bases respectively, with 18 bases between them. This CDR3 has 18 amino acids. CDR3 residues: CASSPRGHGSSGANVLTF. The part of the CDR3 DNA that was read is TGTGCCAGTAGCCCAAGGGGACATGGTAGCTCTGGGGCCAACGTC.

In regard to this clone: Sequencing ends 3 residues short of the CDR3 end; the germline J gene provides the rest. The gene calls are TRBV28 and TRBJ1-1; the D gene is possibly TRBD1 (6 bases). The CDR3 loop spans 13 amino acids. Germline CDR1 reads MDHEN; CDR2 reads SYDVKM. Between the trimmed V and J ends, which lost 1 base and 7 bases, there was a span of 10 bases. The covered CDR3 bases are TGTGCCAGCAGTTTATCAGGGGCAAATGAA. Its translation is CASSLSGANE. The CDR3 in its entirety is CASSLSGANEAFF. Combining the CDR3 with reference TRBV28 and TRBJ1-1 gives the whole variable domain DVKVTQSSRYLVKRTGEKVFLECVQDMDHENMFWYRQDPGLGLRLIYFSYDVKMKEKGDIPEGYSVSREKKERFSLILESASTNQTSMYLCASSLSGANEAFFGQGTRLTVV.

Details on this clone: From the germline J gene comes the end of the CDR3, since the read stops 3 residues before it. The rearrangement joins TRBV11-3 to TRBJ2-5, with TRBD2 as a possible D gene (5 bases). V was shortened by 4 bases and J by 4 bases, with 16 bases between the two germline ends. The CDR3 loop spans 15 amino acids. Germline V lookup: CDR1 SGHNT, CDR2 YENEEA. The sequenced CDR3 bases are TGTGCCAGCAGCTCCCTACATACTAGTATAGAGACC. Protein sequence: CASSSLHTSIET. The full CDR3 sequence reads CASSSLHTSIETQYF.

A note on this clone: The DNA ends 3 residues before the CDR3 does, and the rest of the CDR3 is filled in from the germline J gene. V and J are TRBV11-2 and TRBJ2-3, with 8 bases fitting TRBD2. Germline V CDR1 and CDR2: SGHAT, FQNNGV. The CDR3 is 15 residues long. V shed 1 base, J shed 6 bases, and the junction held 6 bases outside the gene matches. The chain's CDR3 is CASSLGAGGSDTQYF. The sequenced part of the CDR3 DNA is TGTGCCAGCAGCTTAGGGGCGGGGGGAAGTGATACG.

Partial CDR3 DNA: TGTGCCAGCAGCTCTACTAGCGGGAAGGATACG. Translation: CASSSTSGKDT. The whole CDR3 reads CASSSTSGKDTQYF. The V gene is TRBV7-9, the J gene TRBJ2-3, with 10 bases matching TRBD2. The sequenced fragment ends 3 residues before the CDR3 boundary, so the rest is inferred from the germline J gene. Germline V CDR1 and CDR2: SEHNR, FQNEAQ (reference sequence). With V trimmed by 4 bases and J by 6 bases, 4 bases remained unmatched. The CDR3 is 14 residues long.

Note on this clone: With the read ending 3 residues before the CDR3 end, the germline J gene is used to fill in that end. The rearrangement uses TRBV2 and TRBJ1-1; D is uncertain. Germline CDR1 is SNHLY and CDR2 is FYNNEI. CDR3 length: 15 amino acids. Partial CDR3 DNA: TGTGCCAGCAGCTCAACATACACAGCCCGGAGGAAA. This codes for CASSSTYTARRK. The CDR3 reads in full as CASSSTYTARRKAFF.

Points on this clone: The CDR3 goes on 3 residues after the read ends, and that part is filled in from the germline J gene. The chain carries TRBV29-1 and TRBJ1-2; D is possibly TRBD1 (5 bases). CDR3 length equals 12 residues. V was pared by 4 bases and J by 3 bases, with 9 bases between. The germline gives CDR1 SQVTM, CDR2 ANQGSEA. The CDR3 protein is CSVGGGDYGYTF. The DNA read from the CDR3 is TGCAGCGTTGGCGGGGGGGACTATGGC.

Judged by frequency, this clone is medium-sized. The read comes to an end 3 residues before the CDR3 does, leaving the germline J gene to fill in the end. The rearrangement links TRBV5-1 to TRBJ1-2; TRBD1 matches 7 bases. V lost 3 bases and J lost 1; bases outside the gene matches: 12. The CDR3 is 17 amino acids. CDR1 is SGHRS, CDR2 YFSETQ, per germline. The CDR3 reads CASSSTDRDSYNYGYTF. CDR3 bases read: TGCGCCAGCAGCTCAACTGACCGGGACAGCTATAACTATGGC.

Concerning this clone: The junction departs from germline at one end; a sequencing error may be responsible. The read finishes 3 residues shy of the CDR3 end, and the germline J gene is used to complete it. The chain carries TRBV6-4 and TRBJ2-1; TRBD1 matches 8 bases. Germline loops: CDR1 MRHNA, CDR2 SNTAGT. The CDR3 has 15 amino acids. CDR3 residues: CAGSARDTGGNEQFF. The CDR3 bases that were read are TGTGCCGGCAGCGCTAGAGACACAGGGGGCAATGAG.

Comments on this clone: Coverage ceases 3 residues before the CDR3 finishes, and the germline J gene fills in the end. V gene TRBV30 combines with J gene TRBJ2-5; TRBD1 aligns across 7 bases. Germline values: CDR1 GTSNPN, CDR2 SVGIG (reference sequence). J lost 2 bases, V lost 0 bases, and 0 bases had no gene match. This CDR3 is built from 13 residues. The CDR3 region is CAWSVQGQETQYF. Partial CDR3 DNA: TGTGCCTGGAGTGTACAGGGGCAAGAGACC. The full variable domain, rest sourced from reference TRBV30 and TRBJ2-5, is SQTIHQWPATLVQPVGSPLSLECTVEGTSNPNLYWYRQAAGRGLQLLFYSVGIGQISSEVPQNLSASRPQDRQFILSSKKLLLSDSGFYLCAWSVQGQETQYFGPGTRLLVL.

The CDR3 bases that were read are TGTGCCAGCAGCAGGAGAACCTCTGGGGGACTAGCGGGATATAGAGAGACC. Translating gives CASSRRTSGGLAGYRET. The full CDR3 protein is CASSRRTSGGLAGYRETQYF. This chain uses TRBV14 with TRBJ2-5; 13 positions agree with TRBD2. The sequence runs out 3 residues before the end of the CDR3; the remainder is reconstructed from the germline J gene. The J segment lost 4 bases and the V segment lost 5 bases, leaving 19 bases of the junction unmatched. Germline CDR1 and CDR2: SGHDN and FVKESK. The CDR3 is 20 residues long.

Points on this clone: The CDR3 extends 3 residues past the end of the read, so its final part is completed from the germline J gene. The chain has TRBV30 and TRBJ2-1; 9 bases align to TRBD1. The CDR3 consists of 14 residues. Germline trimming cut 4 bases from V and 8 bases from J; bases unmatched to any gene: 9. The germline V gene encodes CDR1 GTSNPN and CDR2 SVGIG (reference sequence). The sequenced CDR3 bases are TGTGCCTGGACTCCGGGACAGGGACCTCATGAG. Amino acids: CAWTPGQGPHE. The full CDR3 protein reads CAWTPGQGPHEQFF. Based on the CDR3 plus reference TRBV30 and TRBJ2-1, the full variable domain is SQTIHQWPATLVQPVGSPLSLECTVEGTSNPNLYWYRQAAGRGLQLLFYSVGIGQISSEVPQNLSASRPQDRQFILSSKKLLLSDSGFYLCAWTPGQGPHEQFFGPGTRLTVL.

To note about this clone: The read ends 3 residues early relative to the CDR3; the germline J gene fills the gap. The J gene is TRBJ2-3, the V gene TRBV2; the match to TRBD2 covers 8 bases. Germline V gene sequence: CDR1 SNHLY, CDR2 FYNNEI. The CDR3 loop spans 16 amino acids. Unmatched junction bases numbered 13, after V lost 7 bases and J lost 4 bases. Incomplete CDR3 DNA: TGTGCCAGCACCTTATCTAGCGGGCGTCTCTCAGATACG. Translated, it gives CASTLSSGRLSDT. The entire CDR3 reads CASTLSSGRLSDTQYF.

A remark on this clone: The CDR3 end falls 3 residues outside the read, so it is completed with the germline J gene. The chain has TRBV18 and TRBJ1-1; 7 bases match TRBD1. Germline CDR1 KGHSH, CDR2 LQKENI. Trimming took 4 bases from V and 2 from J; bases not matched to a gene: 10. The CDR3 is made up of 16 amino acids. The CDR3 bases that were read are TGTGCCAGCTCACGGGAGACAGGGTTTGGCAACACTGAA. This codes for CASSRETGFGNTE. The full CDR3 sequence reads CASSRETGFGNTEAFF.